This TCR beta chain was sequenced for a study of blood T cell repertoires in COVID-19 (dated by TCRdb to 2018 to 2020). Background for the entire study: The collaborator samples originated in the United States, Italy and Spain and spanned the acute and convalescent phases of COVID-19. A freely available public database, intended as a resource for researchers studying the immune response to SARS-CoV-2, is where the repertoires were released. Where available, HLA class I and class II types were obtained from metadata supplied by the sample provider rather than from assay-based typing. The sample metadata nearly always contained a de-identified subject ID, COVID-19 status, age in years and sex. Deeply sampled blood TCRbeta repertoires from subjects exposed to, actively infected with, or recovered from COVID-19 were included in the dataset. The samples were drawn from two sources: the first 160 participants of the ongoing ImmuneRACE study, and 1,254 subjects contributed by 6 global collaborators. The prospective study material was composed of cDNA or gDNA derived from T cells, B-cell-depleted T cells, or PBMCs.

As encoded in the germline V gene, CDR1 is SGDLS while CDR2 is YYNGEE. CDR3 length: 15 amino acids, cysteine to phenylalanine. Kept here is only the CDR3 DNA, which spans 45 bases and is read in frame from base 1. V loses 3 bases at its end and J loses 5 bases; junction bases beyond the gene matches: 7. Enrolling through a virtual design, the prospective study's participants ranged in age from roughly 18 to 100 years and lived across about two dozen United States geographic areas. To assign participants to cohorts, the prospective study relied on clinical history that participants themselves reported in a screening survey and a study questionnaire. Recovered participants in ImmuneRACE Cohort 3 were defined as having two consecutive negative NP/OP PCR tests, clearance from a healthcare professional, or resolution of symptoms. Each participant in the prospective study had whole blood, serum and a nasopharyngeal or oropharyngeal swab collected by mobile phlebotomists. Prospective study participants could optionally give additional blood draws and questionnaires over an approximately two-month period. Blood samples from the prospective study were shipped frozen or at room temperature prior to DNA extraction.

TCRbeta CDR3 regions were amplified from genomic DNA using the immunoSEQ Assay, a bias-controlled multiplex PCR. The source study handled its data this way. Within the assay, amplification of reference gene primers was used to estimate how many nucleated cells each sample contained. Sequence reads were collapsed and filtered to measure the absolute abundance of every unique TCRbeta CDR3 rearrangement. For each sample, productive Simpson clonality was calculated as the square root of Simpson's diversity index across productive rearrangements. The immuneACCESS repertoire file appears here via TCRdb, limited to in-frame rearrangements. These files lack a portion of the clones; in checked studies, under half of the deficit traces to unresolved V genes, and the cause of the others is not known. V and J calls and clone size follow that table, whereas D and trimming were derived from the DNA. The sample table contains about 200,000 clones; only one count was recorded for less than 85% of them. Roughly 20% of the sample belongs to the ten largest clones.

As concerns this clone: Its antigen is still unknown. Per-base quality was not reported, and no clone a single base away is much larger than it.

Findings and caveats that apply to the study as a whole: How much clinical and demographic metadata was included differed by source and by participant, and the metadata was provided uncurated.

Specimen: PBMCs or T cells enriched from blood (not recorded which). The rearranged chain carries TRBV9 and TRBJ1-4, with 7 bases matching TRBD1. The sequence came from a man aged 40-55 years who had recovered from COVID-19. This receptor carries the CDR3 CASSATGTDNEKLFF. The nucleotides read TGTGCCAGCAGCGCCACCGGGACAGACAATGAAAAACTGTTTTTT.